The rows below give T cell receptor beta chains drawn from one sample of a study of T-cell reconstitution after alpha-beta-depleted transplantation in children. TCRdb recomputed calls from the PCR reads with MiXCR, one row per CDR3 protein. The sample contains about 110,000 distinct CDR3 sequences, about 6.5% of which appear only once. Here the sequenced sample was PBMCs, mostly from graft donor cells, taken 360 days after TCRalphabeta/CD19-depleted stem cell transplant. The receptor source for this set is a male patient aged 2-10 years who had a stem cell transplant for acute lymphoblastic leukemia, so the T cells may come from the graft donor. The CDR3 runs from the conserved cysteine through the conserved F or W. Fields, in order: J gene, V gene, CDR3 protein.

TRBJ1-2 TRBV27 CASSLRGGNYGYTF
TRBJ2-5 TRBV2 CASRGTGAGKTQYF
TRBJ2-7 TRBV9 CASSVDGGGSYEQYF
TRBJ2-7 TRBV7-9 CASSSFYEQYF
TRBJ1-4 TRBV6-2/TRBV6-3 CASSPGDGGHEKLFF
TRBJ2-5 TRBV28 CASSFSGRWGETQYF
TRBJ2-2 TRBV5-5 CASSRGGPGELFF
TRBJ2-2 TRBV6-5 CASSYFSGGTNTGELFF
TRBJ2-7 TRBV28 CASSFPSGTGPSYEQYF
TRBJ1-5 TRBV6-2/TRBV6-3 CASSVSYSNQPQHF
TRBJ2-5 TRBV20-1 CSARYRGRQETQYF
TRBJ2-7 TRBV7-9 CASSSGIGSYEQYF
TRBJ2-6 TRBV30 CAWRPRGSRANVLTF
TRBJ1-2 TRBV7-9 CASSTEGGRNYGYTF
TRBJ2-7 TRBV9 CASSGTGPGRQYF
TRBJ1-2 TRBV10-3 CAIPGFQGDGYTF